The 29 T cell receptor beta chains below come from one sample, sequenced in a study of blood T cell repertoires in COVID-19. Repertoires were generated with immunoSEQ multiplex PCR, while TCRdb's copy carries only in-frame clones and drops some. Of 300,000 to 400,000 clones listed, around 87% are singletons. Sequenced material: PBMCs or T cells enriched from blood (not recorded which). These receptors were taken from a woman in her 30s with acute COVID-19.

This clone was seen just once. This CDR3 reads CASSARCPGHRYSNQPQHF. CDR3 coding DNA: TGTGCCAGCAGCGCCAGATGTCCGGGCCACAGGTATAGCAATCAGCCCCAGCATTTT. The chain joins TRBV9 to TRBJ1-5, with D possibly being TRBD1 (5 bases). The germline V and J ends were trimmed by 3 bases and 0 bases, with 22 bases remaining between them. This CDR3 is built from 19 residues. CDR1 is SGDLS and CDR2 is YYNGEE in the germline V gene.

The chain has TRBV5-4 and TRBJ2-3; D is unclear. The CDR3 is 14 amino acids. Trimming took off 0 bases at V and 1 base at J, with 6 bases between the two ends. Germline values: CDR1 SGHNT, CDR2 YYREEE (reference sequence). This CDR3 is CASSLVQGTDTQYF. CDR3 DNA sequence: TGTGCCAGCAGCTTGGTGCAGGGCACAGATACGCAGTATTTT.

The chain joins TRBV6-5 to TRBJ1-3; TRBD1 is a possible D gene (5 bases). V was shortened by 11 bases and J by 2 bases, with 19 bases between the two germline ends. The CDR3 spans 15 residues. From germline, CDR1 is MNHEY and CDR2 SVGAGI. The chain's CDR3 is CASRWARVAGNTIYF. The CDR3 DNA follows: TGTGCCTCCCGATGGGCCAGGGTAGCTGGAAACACCATATATTTT.

This rearrangement joins TRBV9 to TRBJ1-1; weak D call: TRBD1 (5 bases). CDR1 is SGDLS and CDR2 is YYNGEE in the germline V gene. V was trimmed by 0 bases and J by 4 bases, leaving 10 bases between them. The CDR3 sequence is 14 residues long. The CDR3 coding sequence is TGTGCCAGCAGCGTAGAGGGGCTTGCCACTGAAGCTTTCTTT. It yields the protein CASSVEGLATEAFF.

J is TRBJ2-5 and V is TRBV14; no reliable D call. Germline values: CDR1 SGHDN, CDR2 FVKESK. Trimming removed 1 base at V and 5 bases at J, with 14 bases between. The CDR3 is 15 residues long. CDR3 DNA sequence: TGTGCCAGCAGCCAAGGCTTCGGTTTTTGGGAGACCCAGTACTTC. It codes for CASSQGFGFWETQYF. Complete variable domain (other parts from reference TRBV14 and TRBJ2-5): EAGVTQFPSHSVIEKGQTVTLRCDPISGHDNLYWYRRVMGKEIKFLLHFVKESKQDESGMPNNRFLAERTGGTYSTLKVQPAELEDSGVYFCASSQGFGFWETQYFGPGTRLLVL.

The V and J genes are TRBV7-3 and TRBJ1-2; TRBD1 agrees at 9 bases. CDR1 is SGHTA and CDR2 is FQGTGA in the germline V gene. This CDR3 is 15 amino acids long. V trimming: 10 bases; J trimming: 5 bases; junction bases outside the gene matches: 14. DNA of the CDR3: TGTGCCAAGCACCCCCCCGACAGGGGGTCGTATGGCTACACCTTC. Translating gives CAKHPPDRGSYGYTF.

DNA for the CDR3: TGCGCCAGCAGCTTAGGCCGGGACACTGAAGCTTTCTTT. Translated: CASSLGRDTEAFF. The chain joins TRBV5-1 to TRBJ1-1; D is ambiguous. Per the germline V gene, CDR1 is SGHRS and CDR2 is YFSETQ. The CDR3 runs to 13 residues. The V and J ends lost 2 bases and 3 bases respectively, with 8 bases between them.

This clone was counted ten times or more. This chain uses TRBV5-5 with TRBJ2-7; 9 positions match TRBD2. This CDR3 spans 15 amino acids. The germline V gene encodes CDR1 SGHKS and CDR2 YYEKEE (reference sequence). After removal of 1 base from V and 2 bases from J, the junction contained 4 bases not matched to a gene. The CDR3 region has the DNA TGTGCCAGCAGCTTGAGTAGCGGGGGACCCTACGAGCAGTACTTC. Its protein product is CASSLSSGGPYEQYF.

The V and J genes are TRBV7-9 and TRBJ2-3; TRBD1 agrees at 10 bases. Per the germline V gene, CDR1 is SEHNR and CDR2 is FQNEAQ (reference sequence). CDR3 size: 17 residues. J was trimmed by 4 bases and V by 1 base; bases with no gene match: 8. The DNA of the CDR3 is TGTGCCAGCAGCTTAGTCGGCGGGACAGGGGCTGCAGATACGCAGTATTTT. Translation: CASSLVGGTGAADTQYF.

This chain uses TRBV19 with TRBJ2-3; the D gene is possibly TRBD2 (6 bases). Trimming took off 3 bases at V and 7 bases at J, with 14 bases between the two ends. This CDR3 comprises 14 residues. The germline V gene encodes CDR1 LNHDA and CDR2 SQIVND (reference sequence). CDR3 protein: CASSMGLRSHTQYF. The CDR3 nucleotides read TGTGCCAGTAGTATGGGACTCCGTTCGCATACGCAGTATTTT.

The gene calls are TRBV28 and TRBJ1-1; 8 bases are a match to TRBD1. Germline V gene data show CDR1 as MDHEN and CDR2 as SYDVKM. This CDR3 has 14 amino acids. V dropped 7 bases and J dropped 6; count of bases not matched to a gene: 10. In nucleotides, the CDR3 is TGTGCCAGCACCACAGGACAGGGTCGAGCTGAAGCTTTCTTT. It is translated as CASTTGQGRAEAFF.

V and J are TRBV11-2 and TRBJ2-5, with a weak D call TRBD1 (5 bases). The CDR3 spans 12 residues. Germline V gives CDR1 SGHAT, CDR2 FQNNGV. With 6 bases removed from V and 2 bases from J, the gap between germline ends came to 7 bases. CDR3 in DNA: TGTGCCAGCAGACAGGCGCAAGAGACCCAGTACTTC. Amino acid sequence: CASRQAQETQYF.

The rearrangement uses TRBV29-1 and TRBJ2-3; 14 nucleotides align to TRBD2. The trim removed 4 bases at V and 2 bases at J, leaving 5 bases unmatched. The CDR3 covers 16 residues. Germline values: CDR1 SQVTM, CDR2 ANQGSEA. The CDR3 nucleotides are TGCAGCGTTGCGGGACTAGCGGGGGCCCTCACAGATACGCAGTATTTT. Translation: CSVAGLAGALTDTQYF.

The chain combines TRBV20-1 with TRBJ1-6; 8 bases map to TRBD1. CDR1 and CDR2 from the germline V gene are DFQATT and SNEGSKA (reference sequence). V gave up 3 bases and J gave up 7 bases; unmatched junction bases: 2. CDR3 length: 13 amino acids. The CDR3 reads CSASGTGNSPLHF. DNA for the CDR3: TGCAGTGCTAGTGGGACAGGCAATTCACCCCTCCACTTT.

The chain combines TRBV5-1 with TRBJ1-6; 9 nucleotides line up with TRBD1. The germline V gene encodes CDR1 SGHRS and CDR2 YFSETQ. CDR3 size: 16 residues. After removal of 4 bases from V and 8 bases from J, the junction contained 10 bases not matched to a gene. CDR3 sequence (DNA): TGCGCCAGCAGCCCCGGGACAGGGCATTGGGATTCACCCCTCCACTTT. As protein: CASSPGTGHWDSPLHF.

This clone is a singleton in its sample. The V gene is TRBV15, the J gene TRBJ2-1, with a weak D call TRBD1 (7 bases). Germline loops: CDR1 LNHNV, CDR2 YYDKDF (reference sequence). The V end lost 8 bases, the J end lost 1 base, and 12 bases lay between the germline ends. This CDR3 comprises 14 residues. As DNA, the CDR3 is TGTGCCACCGGGGCGGGACAGTCCTACAATGAGCAGTTCTTC. Translated, it gives CATGAGQSYNEQFF.

The V call is TRBV4-1, the J call TRBJ1-1, with 8 bases lining up with TRBD1. Germline CDR1 reads MGHRA; CDR2 reads YSYEKL. The CDR3 is made up of 18 amino acids. The V and J ends lost 0 bases and 0 bases, in that order; junction bases with no gene match: 9. The CDR3 bases are TGCGCCAGCAGCCAAGACCGGGTACAGGGGGTCATGAACACTGAAGCTTTCTTT. This translates into CASSQDRVQGVMNTEAFF.

The V call is TRBV5-1, the J call TRBJ1-2, with TRBD1 matching 7 bases. The V gene's germline CDR1 is SGHRS and CDR2 YFSETQ. V gave up 6 bases and J gave up 2 bases; unmatched junction bases: 7. CDR3 size: 14 residues. As DNA, the CDR3 is TGCGCCAGCAACGAGGGGGCAAGAAACTATGGCTACACCTTC. Residues: CASNEGARNYGYTF.

The rearrangement joins TRBV7-6 to TRBJ2-7; TRBD2 matches 15 bases. Unmatched junction bases numbered 10, after V lost 1 base and J lost 3 bases. Germline assignment: CDR1 SGHVS and CDR2 FNYEAQ. There are 19 residues in the CDR3. The CDR3 is CASSLVGTSGGSSLYEQYF. CDR3 DNA sequence: TGTGCCAGCAGCTTAGTTGGGACTAGCGGGGGGTCGTCCCTCTACGAGCAGTACTTC.

CDR3 residues: CASRRTSGDTDTQYF. The DNA of the CDR3 is TGCGCCAGCCGTAGGACTAGCGGGGACACAGATACGCAGTATTTT. The V gene is TRBV5-1, the J gene TRBJ2-3; TRBD2 matches at 12 bases. The junction had 5 bases not matched to a gene; V was cut back by 7 bases and J by 2 bases. Germline V gene data show CDR1 as SGHRS and CDR2 as YFSETQ. CDR3 length: 15 residues.

The chain uses TRBV24-1 and TRBJ1-4, with D maybe TRBD1 (6 bases). V was shortened by 4 bases and J by 0 bases, with 11 bases between the two germline ends. CDR3 length: 16 residues. Germline V lookup: CDR1 KGHDR, CDR2 SFDVKD. CDR3 loop: CATSEGGAATNEKLFF. CDR3 DNA: TGTGCCACCAGTGAGGGGGGGGCGGCAACTAATGAAAAACTGTTTTTT.

This clone was picked up one time. V gene TRBV19 combines with J gene TRBJ1-1, with D unclear. Trimming removed 3 bases from V and 5 bases from J, with 4 bases in between. The CDR3 contains 11 residues. Germline V lookup: CDR1 LNHDA, CDR2 SQIVND (reference sequence). CDR3 region: CASSIHTEAFF. Here the CDR3 DNA reads TGTGCCAGTAGTATTCATACTGAAGCTTTCTTT.

The chain has TRBV6-5 and TRBJ2-2; tentatively, D is TRBD2 (6 bases). Trimming removed 4 bases from V and 2 bases from J, with 11 bases in between. CDR1 and CDR2 (germline): MNHEY, SVGAGI. This CDR3 spans 15 amino acids. The CDR3 region is CASSSAGLNTGELFF. Written as DNA, the CDR3 is TGTGCCAGCAGTTCCGCGGGGCTCAACACCGGGGAGCTGTTTTTT.

The V call is TRBV6-5, the J call TRBJ1-4, with no clear D. The germline V and J ends were trimmed by 7 bases and 5 bases, with 8 bases remaining between them. CDR1 is MNHEY and CDR2 is SVGAGI in the germline V gene. The CDR3 covers 12 residues. CDR3 nucleotide sequence: TGTGCCAGCATCGACACGAATGAAAAACTGTTTTTT. Its translation: CASIDTNEKLFF.

J is TRBJ1-2 and V is TRBV20-1; unclear D gene. This CDR3 contains 11 residues. Germline CDR1 DFQATT, CDR2 SNEGSKA (reference sequence). V was pared by 3 bases and J by 5 bases, with 7 bases between. As DNA, the CDR3 is TGCAGTGCTAGGTCCGCGTATGGCTACACCTTC. It specifies CSARSAYGYTF.

The rearrangement joins TRBV7-9 to TRBJ1-4; 10 bases map to TRBD1. Germline trimming cut 6 bases from V and 8 bases from J; bases unmatched to any gene: 6. There are 14 residues in the CDR3. The germline gives CDR1 SEHNR, CDR2 FQNEAQ (reference sequence). Here the CDR3 DNA reads TGTGCCAGCAGTACGGGGACAGGGGAAGAAAAACTGTTTTTT. It translates to CASSTGTGEEKLFF.

The chain has TRBV10-3 and TRBJ1-2, with 8 bases matching TRBD1. Trimming removed 3 bases from V and 8 bases from J; junction bases left unmatched: 11. The CDR3 length is 15 residues. CDR1 is ENHRY, CDR2 SYGVKD, per germline. CDR3: CAISDGQGGSIGYTF. CDR3 bases: TGTGCCATCAGTGACGGACAGGGAGGGAGTATCGGCTACACCTTC.

The CDR3 loop reads CASSPSRDRGTGELFF. CDR3 sequence (DNA): TGTGCCAGCAGCCCTAGCCGGGACAGAGGAACCGGGGAGCTGTTTTTT. This chain uses TRBV7-3 with TRBJ2-2; 7 positions agree with TRBD1. The trim removed 5 bases at V and 5 bases at J, leaving 11 bases unmatched. The length of the CDR3 is 16 residues. Germline V gene lookup returns CDR1 SGHTA and CDR2 FQGTGA.

The J gene is TRBJ2-2, the V gene TRBV4-2; the D gene is possibly TRBD2 (6 bases). The CDR3 has 17 residues. From germline, CDR1 is LGHNA and CDR2 YNFKEQ. Trimming took off 0 bases at V and 0 bases at J, with 11 bases between the two ends. CDR3 nucleotide sequence: TGTGCCAGCAGCCAAGATTTGGCGGGGCCGAACACCGGGGAGCTGTTTTTT. This translates into CASSQDLAGPNTGELFF.